The 16 T cell receptor beta chains given below trace back to one sample, sequenced in a study of cytomegalovirus exposure and HLA in healthy donors. Primers included in the PCR were 60 Vbeta and 13 Jbeta primers. Some clones are missing from TCRdb's copy, which holds only in-frame ones; the method was immunoSEQ multiplex PCR. The top ten hold 4% of the sample, which has 95,000 to 150,000 clones, about 68% seen once. Specimen: PBMCs. The origin of the receptors is a middle-aged man in good health and CMV-seropositive.

This clone was detected once. The genes are TRBV6-5 and TRBJ2-3; D possibly corresponds to TRBD2 (5 bases). The V gene's germline CDR1 is MNHEY and CDR2 SVGAGI. Trimming cost V 2 bases and J 3 bases, with 9 bases left between them. The CDR3 is made up of 14 amino acids. CDR3 nucleotides: TGTGCCAGCAGTTACCGGGATTTGACAGATACGCAGTATTTT. It is translated as CASSYRDLTDTQYF.

V is TRBV11-2 and J is TRBJ2-2; D not resolved. Between the trimmed V and J ends, which lost 4 bases and 6 bases, there was a span of 15 bases. Germline values: CDR1 SGHAT, CDR2 FQNNGV. This CDR3 contains 15 residues. The CDR3 bases are TGTGCCAGCAGCTGGGCTTCCTTCGGCCCCGGGGAGCTGTTTTTT. Translating it yields CASSWASFGPGELFF.

This clone came up once. This chain uses TRBV14 with TRBJ1-1, with a tentative D call TRBD1 (5 bases). CDR3 length: 15 amino acids. Germline V lookup: CDR1 SGHDN, CDR2 FVKESK. Deletions cut 0 bases from V and 1 base from J, with 9 bases between. The CDR3 sequence is CASSQDMGGNTEAFF. As DNA, the CDR3 is TGTGCCAGCAGCCAAGATATGGGGGGGAACACTGAAGCTTTCTTT.

The chain has TRBV6-1 and TRBJ2-2, with TRBD2 matching 7 bases. Trimming took 0 bases from V and 6 from J; bases not matched to a gene: 4. CDR3 size: 15 residues. Germline assignment: CDR1 MNHNS and CDR2 SASEGT. The CDR3 reads CASSEAYREAGELFF. Written as DNA, the CDR3 is TGTGCCAGCAGTGAAGCTTATCGGGAGGCCGGGGAGCTGTTTTTT.

The chain uses TRBV6-6 and TRBJ1-1; D perhaps matches TRBD1 (5 bases). Deletions cut 0 bases from V and 7 bases from J, with 12 bases between. Germline CDR1 is MNHNY and CDR2 is SVGAGI (reference sequence). The CDR3 runs 14 residues. CDR3 DNA sequence: TGTGCCAGCAGTTACTCGACGACAGAAGATGAAGCTTTCTTT. Translating it yields CASSYSTTEDEAFF.

This clone was found a few times. The gene calls are TRBV9 and TRBJ1-3; TRBD1 might be the D (6 bases). The V gene's germline CDR1 is SGDLS and CDR2 YYNGEE. CDR3 length equals 14 residues. Trimming cost V 5 bases and J 0 bases, with 9 bases left between them. The CDR3 sequence: CASSQGPSGNTIYF. The DNA for the CDR3 is TGTGCCAGCAGTCAGGGGCCCTCTGGAAACACCATATATTTT.

This clone has only a few counts. The CDR3 spells CASRTQGRNNSPLHF. As DNA, the CDR3 is TGTGCCAGTCGAACACAGGGGCGAAATAATTCACCCCTCCACTTT. The J gene is TRBJ1-6, the V gene TRBV7-9; 7 nucleotides match TRBD1. The CDR3 runs 15 residues. J was trimmed by 5 bases and V by 9 bases; bases with no gene match: 10. Germline V gene sequence: CDR1 SEHNR, CDR2 FQNEAQ (reference sequence). The whole variable domain, remainder taken from reference TRBV7-9 and TRBJ1-6, is DTGVSQNPRHKITKRGQNVTFRCDPISEHNRLYWYRQTLGQGPEFLTYFQNEAQLEKSRLLSDRFSAERPKGSFSTLEIQRTEQGDSAMYLCASRTQGRNNSPLHFGNGTRLTVT.

The rearrangement joins TRBV27 to TRBJ1-2, with D hard to call. This CDR3 is 16 amino acids long. Germline CDR1 reads MNHEY; CDR2 reads SMNVEV (reference sequence). The ends were cut back, 0 bases at V and 0 bases at J, with 11 bases in the middle. The DNA for the CDR3 is TGTGCCAGCAGTTTATCCCCCCGGGGTCCTAACTATGGCTACACCTTC. Its translation is CASSLSPRGPNYGYTF.

The chain combines TRBV6-9 with TRBJ2-7, with 10 bases fitting TRBD2. The ends lost 3 bases at V and 4 bases at J; junction bases unmatched: 12. The length of the CDR3 is 17 residues. CDR1 and CDR2 from the germline V gene are MNHGY and SVAAGI. CDR3 sequence reads: CASSYVPSGRVLYEQYF. The CDR3 nucleotides read TGTGCCAGCAGTTACGTGCCTAGCGGGAGAGTCCTATACGAGCAGTACTTC.

This clone was recorded a few times. The chain employs TRBV9 and TRBJ2-1; 14 nucleotides line up with TRBD2. There are 16 residues in the CDR3. The J segment lost 9 bases and the V segment lost 3 bases, leaving 8 bases of the junction unmatched. Germline values: CDR1 SGDLS, CDR2 YYNGEE. CDR3 sequence: CASSDLTSGRASEQFF. As DNA, the CDR3 is TGTGCCAGCAGCGACCTGACTAGCGGGAGGGCCAGTGAGCAGTTCTTC.

V gene TRBV29-1 combines with J gene TRBJ1-2; D is uncertain. Looked up from germline, CDR1 is SQVTM and CDR2 is ANQGSEA. V lost 4 bases and J lost 0, with 9 bases in between. This CDR3 has 13 amino acids. For the CDR3, the DNA is TGCAGCGTTGTGGGGAGACCTAACTATGGCTACACCTTC. Translating it yields CSVVGRPNYGYTF. The full variable domain, completed using reference TRBV29-1 and TRBJ1-2, is SAVISQKPSRDICQRGTSLTIQCQVDSQVTMMFWYRQQPGQSLTLIATANQGSEATYESGFVIDKFPISRPNLTFSTLTVSNMSPEDSSIYLCSVVGRPNYGYTFGSGTRLTVV.

CDR3 sequence reads: CASSQDGFEVQGSSYNEQFF. CDR3 nucleotide sequence: TGCGCCAGCAGCCAAGATGGGTTTGAGGTACAGGGGAGTTCCTACAATGAGCAGTTCTTC. J is TRBJ2-1 and V is TRBV4-3, with 7 nucleotides matching TRBD1. V gave up 0 bases and J gave up 1 base; unmatched junction bases: 15. Germline values: CDR1 LGHNA, CDR2 YSLEER. The CDR3 has 20 amino acids.

The chain combines TRBV5-6 with TRBJ1-4, with no clear D. The ends were cut back, 0 bases at V and 2 bases at J, with 8 bases in the middle. CDR3 size: 15 residues. Germline assignment: CDR1 SGHDT and CDR2 YYEEEE. Here the CDR3 reads CASSLEFRTNEKLFF. The CDR3 bases are TGTGCCAGCAGCTTGGAGTTCAGGACTAATGAAAAACTGTTTTTT. The variable domain in full, with the rest retrieved from reference TRBV5-6 and TRBJ1-4, is DAGVTQSPTHLIKTRGQQVTLRCSPKSGHDTVSWYQQALGQGPQFIFQYYEEEERQRGNFPDRFSGHQFPNYSSELNVNALLLGDSALYLCASSLEFRTNEKLFFGSGTQLSVL.

This chain joins TRBV4-2 and TRBJ2-5, with 10 nucleotides matching TRBD2. J gave up 9 bases and V 4 bases, and 14 bases lay outside the gene matches. Per germline, CDR1 LGHNA and CDR2 YNFKEQ. This CDR3 has 16 amino acids. CDR3 nucleotide sequence: TGTGCCAGCAGCCCTATTCGGACTAGCGGCCCCGGGTCCCAGTACTTC. This gives the protein CASSPIRTSGPGSQYF.

The chain combines TRBV16 with TRBJ2-7, with D tentatively TRBD2 (5 bases). CDR3 length: 14 residues. Trimming removed 5 bases from V and 1 base from J, with 12 bases in between. CDR1 is KGHSY and CDR2 is FQNENV in the germline V gene. The CDR3 DNA is TGTGCCAGCAGCGGACTCGGGGATTCCTACGAGCAGTACTTC. It is translated as CASSGLGDSYEQYF.

The V gene is TRBV5-1, the J gene TRBJ2-3; D gene ambiguous. The CDR3 is 14 residues long. The germline V gene encodes CDR1 SGHRS and CDR2 YFSETQ. V lost 4 bases, J lost 1 base, and 10 bases lay in between. CDR3 coding DNA: TGCGCCAGCAGCCTGGAACGGGGCACAGATACGCAGTATTTT. Residues: CASSLERGTDTQYF.